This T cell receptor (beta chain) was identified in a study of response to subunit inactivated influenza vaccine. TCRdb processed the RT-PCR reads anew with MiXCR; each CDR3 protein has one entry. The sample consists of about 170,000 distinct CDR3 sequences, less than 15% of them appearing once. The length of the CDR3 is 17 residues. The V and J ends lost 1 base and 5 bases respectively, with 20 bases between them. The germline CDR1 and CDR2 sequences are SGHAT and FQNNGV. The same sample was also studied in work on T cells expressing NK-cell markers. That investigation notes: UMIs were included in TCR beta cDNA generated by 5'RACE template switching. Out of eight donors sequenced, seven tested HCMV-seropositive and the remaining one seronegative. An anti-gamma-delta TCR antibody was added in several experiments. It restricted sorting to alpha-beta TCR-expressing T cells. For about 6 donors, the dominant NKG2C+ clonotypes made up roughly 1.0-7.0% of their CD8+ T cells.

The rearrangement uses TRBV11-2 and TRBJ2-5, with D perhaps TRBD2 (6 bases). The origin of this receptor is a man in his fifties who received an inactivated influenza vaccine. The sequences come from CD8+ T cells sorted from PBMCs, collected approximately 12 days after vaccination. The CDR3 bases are TGTGCCAGCAGCTTAGTAATCTGGGGGAGGTCGGGGGAGACCCAGTACTTC. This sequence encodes CASSLVIWGRSGETQYF.